This T cell receptor beta chain is from a study of T cell responses to AZD1222 COVID-19 vaccine (dated by TCRdb to about 2021). With respect to the entire study: A total of 233 trial participants underwent TCR sequencing, of whom roughly 210 received two doses of AZD1222 and some 26 received two doses of the MenACWY control vaccine. Trial participants were enrolled by age into 18-55, 56-69 and 70-plus year subgroups, with approximately 150, 28 and 58 TCR-sequenced participants respectively. The paper's findings and limits, for the study overall: The vaccine-associated CD4 TCRs covered the entire spike protein, and the dominant responses fell in regions 160-218 and 743-854. In the small 56-69-year group, the increase in depth fell short of significance, most likely because of low power. Conclusions about previously exposed vaccinees are limited because only six or seven AZD1222 recipients were SARS-CoV-2 seropositive at baseline. No day 14 peak-response samples were available, so repertoires were characterized only after the peak T cell response. Reportedly, almost half of the unique spike-specific TCRs recognized epitopes lying outside the regions that are mutated in the B.1.351 and B.1.1.7 variants. After two AZD1222 doses, spike-specific TCR breadth and depth were significantly higher than at day 0 and than in MenACWY recipients. Participants were mostly white British, with more females than males. The authors suggested clonal diversity may have been underestimated.

This specimen's time point label, per the study, means: about 28 days (+/-7) after the second vaccine dose. AZD1222 recipients whose second dose came at about 4 weeks and those whose second dose came at about 12 weeks were combined into one group, since spike-specific TCR depth and breadth did not differ between the two schedules. Samples from vaccinated people were obtained from the UK trials COV001 and COV002, which included a single-blind randomized controlled phase 2/3 trial of AZD1222 (ChAdOx1 nCoV-19) in healthy adults. For TCRbeta chain sequencing, PBMC samples from trial participants were taken at day 0 and at day 28 after the second dose. A remark on this clone: No cognate antigen has been identified for it. Nothing much larger sits one base from this clone, and base qualities are not available.

The cysteine opens and the phenylalanine closes a CDR3 of 13 amino acids. This entry keeps only the CDR3 DNA: 39 bases, framed from base 1. In the germline V gene, CDR1 corresponds to SGHTA and CDR2 to FQGNSA. V is reduced by 5 bases and J by 3 bases, leaving a spacing of 11 bases between them. The CDR3 regions of human TCRbeta chains were analyzed by immunosequencing. The study's processing was this. Repertoire TCRs were matched against a reference library of SARS-CoV-2-specific TCRs generated with the MIRA antigen-specificity platform. Breadth meant the fraction of unique TCRs that were SARS-CoV-2-associated, whereas depth meant the fraction of total T cells that were SARS-CoV-2-associated. Each spike-specific TCR was assigned to its reactive spike region and to a CD4 or CD8 class using the MIRA data. Log10-transformed breadth and depth values were compared by one-way ANOVA with Sidak's multiple comparisons tests. TCRdb mirrors the immuneACCESS table, restricted to in-frame sequences. Some clones are absent from its copies; in checked studies, under half trace to an unresolved V gene, and the reason for the others is unknown. The DNA gave D and trimming, while V, J and clone size come from that table. The sample table contains about 140,000 clones; only one count was recorded for 80% to 95% of them. The ten largest clones add up to 3% to 4% of the sample.

Here the chain combines TRBV7-2 and TRBJ2-7; the best D guess is TRBD1, with 6 bases matching. The sample consisted of peripheral blood, taken 28 days after the second AZD1222 dose. The sequence was obtained from an adult who received the AZD1222 COVID-19 vaccine. The DNA sequence is as follows: TGTGCCAGCAGCATTCGACAGGACTACGAGCAGTACTTC. Its protein product is CASSIRQDYEQYF.